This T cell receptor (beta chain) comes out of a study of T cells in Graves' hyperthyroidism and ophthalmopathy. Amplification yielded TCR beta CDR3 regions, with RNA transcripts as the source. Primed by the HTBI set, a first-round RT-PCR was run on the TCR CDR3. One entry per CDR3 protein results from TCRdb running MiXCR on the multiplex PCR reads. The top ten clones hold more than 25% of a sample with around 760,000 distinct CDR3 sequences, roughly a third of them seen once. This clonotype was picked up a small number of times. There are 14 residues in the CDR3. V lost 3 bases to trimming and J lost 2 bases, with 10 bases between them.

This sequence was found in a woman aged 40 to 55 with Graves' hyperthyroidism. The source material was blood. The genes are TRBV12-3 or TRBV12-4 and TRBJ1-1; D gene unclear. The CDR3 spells CASSFVMGNTEAFF. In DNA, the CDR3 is TGTGCCAGCAGTTTTGTAATGGGCAACACTGAAGCTTTCTTT.